The clone carrying this T cell receptor beta chain was counted many times. Trimming took off 6 bases at V and 2 bases at J, with 13 bases between the two ends. CDR3 size: 15 residues. Germline CDR1 LNHNV, CDR2 YYDKDF (reference sequence). The data were taken from a study of prognosis after radiotherapy for stage I lung cancer. Genomic DNA served as the source from which two-round multiplex PCR generated TCR beta CDR3 amplicons. The use of primers specific to each TRBV and TRBJ gene characterized first-round PCR. TCRdb ran MiXCR on the multiplex PCR reads and lists one entry per CDR3 protein. This repertoire shows roughly 13,000 distinct CDR3 sequences, less than 50% found once; its top ten account for about a quarter.

The sequence was obtained from a donor aged 50 or older with non-small cell lung cancer. The J gene is TRBJ2-2, the V gene TRBV15, with D possibly matching TRBD1 (6 bases). The source material was PBMCs, sampled before or after stereotactic body radiation therapy (not recorded which). The CDR3 DNA reads TGTGCCACCAGATCGGGACAAAGAAACACCGGGGAGCTGTTTTTT. This sequence encodes CATRSGQRNTGELFF.